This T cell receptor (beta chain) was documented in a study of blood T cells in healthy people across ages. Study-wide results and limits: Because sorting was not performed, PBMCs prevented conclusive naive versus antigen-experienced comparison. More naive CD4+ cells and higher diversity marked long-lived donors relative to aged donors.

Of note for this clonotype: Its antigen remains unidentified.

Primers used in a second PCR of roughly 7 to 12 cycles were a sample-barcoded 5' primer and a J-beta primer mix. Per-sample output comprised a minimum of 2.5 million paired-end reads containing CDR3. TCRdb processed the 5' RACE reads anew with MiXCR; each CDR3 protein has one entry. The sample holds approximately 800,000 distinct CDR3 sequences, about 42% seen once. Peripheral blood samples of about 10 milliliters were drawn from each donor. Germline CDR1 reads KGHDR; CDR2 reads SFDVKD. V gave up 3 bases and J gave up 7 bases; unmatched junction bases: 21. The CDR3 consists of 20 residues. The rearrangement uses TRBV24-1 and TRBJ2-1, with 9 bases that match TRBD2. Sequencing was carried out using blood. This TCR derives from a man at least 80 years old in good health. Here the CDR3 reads CATSDPDVVGSSGNWNEQFF. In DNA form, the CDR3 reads TGTGCCACCAGTGATCCCGACGTAGTCGGTTCTAGCGGGAATTGGAATGAGCAGTTCTTC.